This T cell receptor beta chain is from a study of control samples from healthy donors and cancer patients. TCRdb's table, derived via immunoSEQ multiplex PCR, lists solely in-frame clones and lacks some. The repertoire includes under 450,000 clones, over 75% of them detected once, and around 6.4% sits in the top ten. This CDR3 has 15 amino acids. Germline lookup yields CDR1 MNHEY and CDR2 SVGEGT. V dropped 2 bases and J dropped 2; count of bases not matched to a gene: 5. The J gene is TRBJ2-5, the V gene TRBV6-2 or TRBV6-3; 7 bases line up with TRBD1. This receptor was taken from a man in his forties with head and neck cancer. The specimen sequenced was PBMCs. CDR3 DNA sequence: TGTGCCAGCAGTTACCTAGGGGGACAGCAAGAGACCCAGTACTTC. Translated: CASSYLGGQQETQYF.